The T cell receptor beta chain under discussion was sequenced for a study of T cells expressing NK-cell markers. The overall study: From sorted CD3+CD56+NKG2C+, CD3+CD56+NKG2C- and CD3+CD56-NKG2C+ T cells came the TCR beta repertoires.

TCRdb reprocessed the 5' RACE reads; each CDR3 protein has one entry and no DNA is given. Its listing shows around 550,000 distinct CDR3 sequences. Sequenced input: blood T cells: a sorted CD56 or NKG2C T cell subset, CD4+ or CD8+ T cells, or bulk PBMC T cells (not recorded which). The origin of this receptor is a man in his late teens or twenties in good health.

CDR3 in amino acids: CASTDRPNTEAFF. The chain couples TRBV6-2 or TRBV6-3 to TRBJ1-1; TCRdb selects TRBD1, and the lack of DNA leaves this call unchecked. CDR3 length: 13 residues. Germline loops: CDR1 MNHEY, CDR2 SVGEGT.